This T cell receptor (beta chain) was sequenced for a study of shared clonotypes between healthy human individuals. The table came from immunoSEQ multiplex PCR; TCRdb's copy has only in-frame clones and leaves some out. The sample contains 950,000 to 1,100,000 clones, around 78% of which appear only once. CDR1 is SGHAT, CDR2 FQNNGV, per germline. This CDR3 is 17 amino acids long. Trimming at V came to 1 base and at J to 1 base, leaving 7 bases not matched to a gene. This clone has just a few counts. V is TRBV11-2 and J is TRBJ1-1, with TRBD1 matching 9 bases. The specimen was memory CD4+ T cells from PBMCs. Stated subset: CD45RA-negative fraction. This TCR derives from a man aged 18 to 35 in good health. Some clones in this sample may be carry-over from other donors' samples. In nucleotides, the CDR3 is TGTGCCAGCAGCTTAGGGCGAGGGACAGGGCCGAACACTGAAGCTTTCTTT. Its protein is CASSLGRGTGPNTEAFF.